This TCR beta chain was profiled in a study of T cells in Graves' hyperthyroidism and ophthalmopathy. Findings of the study overall: Peripheral blood also featured most of the thyroid clonotypes expanded above 0.001.

This clonotype was recorded at least ten times. Antigen unknown. Criteria for exclusion of patients were uncontrolled infection, other autoimmune disease, pregnancy or lactation. The PBMCs had their origin in roughly 9.8 ml of fresh peripheral blood. Amplification yielded TCR beta CDR3 regions, with RNA transcripts as the source. The HTBI primer set served for first-round RT-PCR of the TCR CDR3. From the multiplex PCR reads, TCRdb called clonotypes with MiXCR, one entry per CDR3 protein. The repertoire holds more than 500,000 distinct CDR3 sequences, 16% seen once, with approximately 30% in the top ten. The clonotype originates from a woman aged 30 to 39 with Graves' ophthalmopathy. The sequencing sample was made of blood.

CDR3 DNA: TGTGCCAGCAGTCTCGAGATTAAACACTCCTACAATGAGCAGTTCTTC. Translating gives CASSLEIKHSYNEQFF. The rearrangement links TRBV6-2 or TRBV6-3 to TRBJ2-1; unclear D gene. Germline V lookup: CDR1 MNHEY, CDR2 SVGEGT. V lost 5 bases, J lost 0 bases, and 14 bases lay in between. This CDR3 comprises 16 residues.